The 27 T cell receptor beta chains presented below share a single source sample, sequenced in a study of regulatory T cells in long-lasting Graves disease. To make TCR beta libraries, researchers used iRepertoire HTBI primers and Arm-PCR of CDR3 regions. From the multiplex PCR reads, TCRdb called clonotypes with MiXCR, one entry per CDR3 protein. The sample carries around 360,000 distinct CDR3 sequences, about a sixth recorded once. Time point in this sample: newly diagnosed GD, antithyroid drugs for less than 3 months. Generation of the TCR library employed RNA extracted from PBMCs. The sample was also linked to a second study, of T cells in Graves' hyperthyroidism and ophthalmopathy.

The starting material was peripheral blood mononuclear cells (PBMCs), obtained at new diagnosis, from a patient treated with antithyroid drugs. Receptor source: a woman aged 18-30 years with Graves disease.

This clonotype was seen many times. DNA of the CDR3: TGTGCCTGGAACCAGGGCTCTGGAAACACCATATATTTT. Amino acid sequence: CAWNQGSGNTIYF. The genes are TRBV30 and TRBJ1-3; D might be TRBD1 (5 bases). The germline V gene encodes CDR1 GTSNPN and CDR2 SVGIG (reference sequence). The CDR3 length is 13 residues. V shed 4 bases and J shed 0 bases, with 7 bases lying between them.

With regard to this clonotype: A far more abundant clone sits one base away, making this likely a read error. The V call is TRBV2, the J call TRBJ2-7; D is unclear. V was pared by 6 bases and J by 5 bases, with 20 bases between. The CDR3 has 15 residues. Germline values: CDR1 SNHLY, CDR2 FYNNEI. DNA of the CDR3: TGTGCCAGCAGCCGAGGCACAAGTGACACGGACGAGCAGTACTTC. Translation gives CASSRGTSDTDEQYF.

This clonotype was counted between two and nine times. The J gene is TRBJ2-3, the V gene TRBV18; weak D call: TRBD2 (5 bases). V gave up 3 bases and J gave up 1 base, with 14 bases separating them. Germline CDR1 is KGHSH and CDR2 is LQKENI. The CDR3 loop spans 16 amino acids. CDR3 DNA: TGTGCCAGCTCACCCGTTTCGTCGCGGGGCACAGATACGCAGTATTTT. This encodes CASSPVSSRGTDTQYF.

This clonotype has a count of ten or more. J is TRBJ1-4 and V is TRBV11-2; D might be TRBD1 (5 bases). Germline-derived CDR1 and CDR2 are SGHAT and FQNNGV. The CDR3 runs 14 residues. The V and J ends lost 5 bases and 8 bases respectively, with 15 bases between them. CDR3 residues: CASSTRPGSEKLFF. In DNA, the CDR3 is TGTGCCAGCAGCACCCGTCCAGGGAGCGAAAAACTGTTTTTT.

This clonotype has at least ten counts. This sequence joins TRBV7-3 and TRBJ2-5; 8 bases map to TRBD1. The length of the CDR3 is 12 residues. The germline V gene encodes CDR1 SGHTA and CDR2 FQGTGA. The V segment lost 4 bases and the J segment 7 bases; nucleotides outside the gene matches: 2. The CDR3 DNA sequence: TGTGCCAGCAGCTACACAGGGGGGACCCAGTACTTC. This sequence encodes CASSYTGGTQYF.

Turning to this clonotype: This may stem from a read error, because a much larger clone lies one nucleotide away. The chain couples TRBV13 to TRBJ1-2, with TRBD1 as a possible D gene (6 bases). V lost 8 bases to trimming and J lost 4 bases, with 17 bases between them. Germline CDR1 is PRHDT and CDR2 is FYEKMQ (reference sequence). CDR3 length: 14 amino acids. The CDR3 protein is CASGSRQALYGYTF. CDR3 sequence (DNA): TGTGCCAGCGGCTCCCGACAGGCCCTCTATGGCTACACCTTC.

This clonotype was seen many times. J is TRBJ1-1 and V is TRBV11-2, with no clear D. V lost 10 bases to trimming and J lost 5 bases, with 11 bases between them. This CDR3 is 11 amino acids long. In germline, CDR1 is SGHAT, CDR2 FQNNGV. CDR3 amino acids: CAISRPTEAFF. DNA of the CDR3: TGTGCCATCTCCCGTCCTACTGAAGCTTTCTTT.

CDR3 DNA: TGTGCCAGTAGTCGAACTCAGCAGGGGGCGCGAACTGAAGCTTTCTTT. Protein sequence: CASSRTQQGARTEAFF. V usage is TRBV19 and J usage is TRBJ1-1; 8 positions agree with TRBD1. Germline values: CDR1 LNHDA, CDR2 SQIVND (reference sequence). The CDR3 spans 16 residues. V lost 5 bases and J lost 5; bases outside the gene matches: 13.

A remark on this clonotype: The conserved final phenylalanine or tryptophan is absent from the CDR3, which likely points to a read error. The rearrangement uses TRBV7-3 and TRBJ1-5; no firm D call. The germline V gene has CDR1 SGHTA and CDR2 FQGTGA. This CDR3 is 18 amino acids long. Deletions cut 5 bases from V and 0 bases from J, with 20 bases between. Written as DNA, the CDR3 is TGTGCCAGCAGCGAGGTTCTCCAGTTAAACGATAGCAATCAGCCCCAGCATCTT. It translates to CASSEVLQLNDSNQPQHL.

The rearrangement uses TRBV29-1 and TRBJ1-5; TRBD1 agrees at 11 bases. Per germline, CDR1 SQVTM and CDR2 ANQGSEA. Trimming cost V 7 bases and J 2 bases; bases outside gene matches: 1. The CDR3 consists of 13 residues. The CDR3 nucleotides are TGCAGCGCGGGACAGGGGGGCAATCAGCCCCAGCATTTT. This codes for CSAGQGGNQPQHF.

This clonotype occurred many times. V usage is TRBV3-1 and J usage is TRBJ2-7, with D perhaps being TRBD1 or TRBD2 (5 bases each). The CDR3 consists of 15 residues. In germline, CDR1 is LGHDT, CDR2 YNNKEL (reference sequence). The V and J ends lost 1 base and 5 bases respectively, with 15 bases between them. CDR3 sequence reads: CASSQGGIFINEQYF. The CDR3 DNA reads as TGTGCCAGCAGCCAAGGGGGGATCTTTATTAACGAGCAGTACTTC.

This clonotype appeared many times. At one end the junction does not follow the germline gene, possibly because of a read error. The chain joins TRBV5-1 to TRBJ1-1, with 8 positions matching TRBD1. The CDR3 is made up of 14 amino acids. From germline, CDR1 is SGHRS and CDR2 YFSETQ. The CDR3 loop is CASSRGQGNTEAFF. For the CDR3, the DNA is TGTGCCAGCAGCAGAGGACAGGGGAACACTGAAGCTTTCTTT.

This clonotype showed up just a few times. The chain is built from TRBV28 and TRBJ1-2, with 7 bases that match TRBD1. Germline CDR1 MDHEN, CDR2 SYDVKM. This CDR3 spans 16 amino acids. Unmatched junction bases numbered 14, after V lost 4 bases and J lost 6 bases. The DNA of the CDR3 is TGTGCCAGCAGTTCACAGGGGCTTCGGTTGGGCCATGGCTACACCTTC. It codes for CASSSQGLRLGHGYTF.

This clonotype was counted only a few times. CDR3 sequence (DNA): TGCGCCAGCAGCCAAGACCGGGACAGGGTTTACGAGCAGTACTTC. This sequence encodes CASSQDRDRVYEQYF. The chain is built from TRBV4-1 and TRBJ2-7; 9 bases map to TRBD1. Germline-derived CDR1 and CDR2 are MGHRA and YSYEKL. The CDR3 is 15 amino acids. V dropped 0 bases and J dropped 4; count of bases not matched to a gene: 4.

This clonotype was detected ten times or more. The chain links TRBV3-1 to TRBJ2-1, with 12 bases fitting TRBD2. The germline V gene has CDR1 LGHDT and CDR2 YNNKEL (reference sequence). This CDR3 spans 14 amino acids. V shed 5 bases and J 9 bases; nucleotides not matched to a gene: 5. The CDR3 DNA is TGTGCCAGCAGCACTAGCGGGAGGCTTATTGAGCAGTTCTTC. Translating it yields CASSTSGRLIEQFF.

At least ten counts were recorded for this clonotype. V usage is TRBV20-1 and J usage is TRBJ2-1; D tentatively fits TRBD1 or TRBD2 (6 bases each). There are 16 residues in the CDR3. Germline V gene lookup returns CDR1 DFQATT and CDR2 SNEGSKA (reference sequence). The V and J ends lost 2 bases and 5 bases respectively, with 19 bases between them. The CDR3 sequence: CSARSGEEHTHNEQFF. The CDR3 DNA reads TGCAGTGCTAGATCAGGGGAGGAACACACACACAATGAGCAGTTCTTC.

This clonotype was detected ten times or more. The chain joins TRBV6-5 to TRBJ2-7; TRBD1 might be the D (5 bases). Trimming stripped 0 bases from V and 6 bases from J, with 9 bases between. The V gene's germline CDR1 is MNHEY and CDR2 SVGAGI. The CDR3 has 13 amino acids. The CDR3 DNA reads as TGTGCCAGCAGTTACTCCAGGGTACGCGAGCAGTACTTC. As protein: CASSYSRVREQYF.

This chain uses TRBV5-6 with TRBJ2-5; perhaps TRBD1 as D (5 bases). This CDR3 is 15 amino acids long. Germline V gene sequence: CDR1 SGHDT, CDR2 YYEEEE. Between the trimmed V and J ends, which lost 0 bases and 5 bases, there was a span of 14 bases. The DNA of the CDR3 is TGTGCCAGCAGCTTGGTGGGGCTAGAGGCGGAGACCCAGTACTTC. It translates to CASSLVGLEAETQYF.

This rearrangement joins TRBV2 to TRBJ1-4, with TRBD1 matching over 7 bases. Per the germline V gene, CDR1 is SNHLY and CDR2 is FYNNEI. The V segment lost 4 bases and the J segment 3 bases; nucleotides outside the gene matches: 5. The CDR3 sequence is 15 residues long. DNA of the CDR3: TGTGCCAGCAGTGTGGAGAGGGGGCCTAATGAAAAACTGTTTTTT. Translating gives CASSVERGPNEKLFF.

This clonotype was seen at least ten times. The rearrangement links TRBV18 to TRBJ2-3, with a possible D match to TRBD2 (6 bases). The CDR3 is 15 residues long. Per the germline V gene, CDR1 is KGHSH and CDR2 is LQKENI. Between the trimmed V and J ends, which lost 3 bases and 7 bases, there was a span of 17 bases. CDR3 amino acids: CASSPTPGGTNTQYF. Written as DNA, the CDR3 is TGTGCCAGCTCACCTACGCCTGGCGGGACGAATACGCAGTATTTT.

In its sample, this clonotype was seen many times. The gene calls are TRBV24-1 and TRBJ2-1; a weak D match, TRBD2 (6 bases). CDR3 size: 17 residues. V was shortened by 4 bases and J by 3 bases, with 18 bases between the two germline ends. Germline loops: CDR1 KGHDR, CDR2 SFDVKD. The CDR3 DNA reads as TGTGCCACCAGTGAGCGACGTCGGGGGTCTGTCTACAATGAGCAGTTCTTC. This gives the protein CATSERRRGSVYNEQFF.

This clonotype has only a few counts. V usage is TRBV30 and J usage is TRBJ1-6, with 8 bases fitting TRBD1. Germline trimming cut 5 bases from V and 7 bases from J; bases unmatched to any gene: 13. CDR3 length: 16 amino acids. CDR1 is GTSNPN and CDR2 is SVGIG in the germline V gene (reference sequence). In nucleotides, the CDR3 is TGTGCCTGGGGGAGGTCAGGGGGCTTCTTGAATTCACCCCTCCACTTT. Protein: CAWGRSGGFLNSPLHF.

This clonotype occurred many times. In DNA form, the CDR3 reads TGTGCCAGCAGCGTAGATCCTCAGGGATTGATCCAAGAGACCCAGTACTTC. It specifies CASSVDPQGLIQETQYF. The genes are TRBV9 and TRBJ2-5; D is possibly TRBD1 (5 bases). The V gene's germline CDR1 is SGDLS and CDR2 YYNGEE. V gave up 0 bases and J gave up 1 base, with 16 bases separating them. The CDR3 is 17 amino acids.

This clonotype was seen many times. The gene calls are TRBV18 and TRBJ1-1, with 11 bases that match TRBD1. In germline, CDR1 is KGHSH, CDR2 LQKENI. The CDR3 is 15 residues long. V shed 3 bases and J 0 bases; nucleotides not matched to a gene: 0. The CDR3 nucleotides are TGTGCCAGCTCACCGGGACAGGGGGTGAACACTGAAGCTTTCTTT. It specifies CASSPGQGVNTEAFF.

This clonotype was observed at least ten times. The chain joins TRBV11-3 to TRBJ1-5; D is unclear. Germline V CDR1 and CDR2: SGHNT, YENEEA. The CDR3 runs 15 residues. V was clipped by 2 bases and J by 4 bases, with 12 bases between them. The CDR3 coding sequence is TGTGCCAGCAGCTTACAAGGACTGCCGAATCAGCCCCAGCATTTT. Translation: CASSLQGLPNQPQHF.

This clonotype was seen ten or more times. Here the CDR3 DNA reads TGCAGCGTTGAAGTTCTGCAGACAGGTCAGCCCCAGCATTTT. Its translation: CSVEVLQTGQPQHF. The chain recombines TRBV29-1 with TRBJ1-5; D is possibly TRBD1 (6 bases). There are 14 residues in the CDR3. Trimming pared 1 base from V and 6 bases from J, leaving 13 bases between. The V gene's germline CDR1 is SQVTM and CDR2 ANQGSEA.

This clonotype has ten or more counts. The V and J genes are TRBV12-3 or TRBV12-4 and TRBJ2-7; D is possibly TRBD2 (5 bases). V lost 3 bases to trimming and J lost 3 bases, with 18 bases between them. The CDR3 sequence is 16 residues long. Here the CDR3 DNA reads TGTGCCAGCAGTTTTTCGGTGGCGGGCGACCTCTACGAGCAGTACTTC. This translates into CASSFSVAGDLYEQYF.